The entry below describes one T cell receptor (beta chain). This record belongs to a study of blood T cell repertoires in COVID-19. Study as a whole: The study drew acute and convalescent COVID-19 samples from the United States, Italy and Spain.

Assay: immunoSEQ multiplex PCR; the TCRdb copy retains only in-frame clones and omits some. The table records tens of thousands of clones, about 89% of them present only once. The sequenced material came from peripheral blood. The sequence came from a man aged 70-80 years with active or convalescent COVID-19.

CDR3 sequence reads: CSVEYSGGSSYNEQFF. CDR3 nucleotides: TGCAGCGTTGAATATAGCGGGGGAAGCTCCTACAATGAGCAGTTCTTC. The gene calls are TRBV29-1 and TRBJ2-1, with 9 bases that match TRBD2. CDR1 is SQVTM and CDR2 is ANQGSEA in the germline V gene. V shed 2 bases, J shed 0 bases, and the junction held 5 bases outside the gene matches. CDR3 size: 16 residues.